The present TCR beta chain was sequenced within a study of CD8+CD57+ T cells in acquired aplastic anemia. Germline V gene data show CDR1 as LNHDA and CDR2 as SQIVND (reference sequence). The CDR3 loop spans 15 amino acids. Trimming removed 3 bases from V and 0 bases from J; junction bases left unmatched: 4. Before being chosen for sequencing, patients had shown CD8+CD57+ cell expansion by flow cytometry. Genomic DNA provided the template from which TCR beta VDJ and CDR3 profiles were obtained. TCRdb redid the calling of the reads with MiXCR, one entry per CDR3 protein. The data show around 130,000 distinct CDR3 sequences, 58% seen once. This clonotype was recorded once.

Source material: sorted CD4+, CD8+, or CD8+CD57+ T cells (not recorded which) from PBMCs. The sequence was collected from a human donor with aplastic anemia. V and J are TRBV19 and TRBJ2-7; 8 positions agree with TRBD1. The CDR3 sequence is CASSIRTGRSYEQYF. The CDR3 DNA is TGTGCCAGTAGTATCCGGACAGGGCGCTCCTACGAGCAGTACTTC.